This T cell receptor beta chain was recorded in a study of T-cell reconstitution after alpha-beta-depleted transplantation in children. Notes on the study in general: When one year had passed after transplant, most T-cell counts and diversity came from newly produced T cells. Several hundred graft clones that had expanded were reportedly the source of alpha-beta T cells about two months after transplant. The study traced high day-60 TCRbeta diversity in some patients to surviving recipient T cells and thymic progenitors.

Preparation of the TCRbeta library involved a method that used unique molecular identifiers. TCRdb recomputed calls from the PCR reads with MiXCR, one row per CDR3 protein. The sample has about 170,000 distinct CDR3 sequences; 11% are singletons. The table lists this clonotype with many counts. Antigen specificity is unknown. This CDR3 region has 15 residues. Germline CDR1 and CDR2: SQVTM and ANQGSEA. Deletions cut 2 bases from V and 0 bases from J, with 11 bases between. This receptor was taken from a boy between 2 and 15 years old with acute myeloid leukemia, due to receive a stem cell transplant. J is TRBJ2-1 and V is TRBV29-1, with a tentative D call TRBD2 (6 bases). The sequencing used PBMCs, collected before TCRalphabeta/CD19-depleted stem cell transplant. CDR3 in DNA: TGCAGCGTTGAATATGGAGGGAGCTCCTACAATGAGCAGTTCTTC. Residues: CSVEYGGSSYNEQFF.